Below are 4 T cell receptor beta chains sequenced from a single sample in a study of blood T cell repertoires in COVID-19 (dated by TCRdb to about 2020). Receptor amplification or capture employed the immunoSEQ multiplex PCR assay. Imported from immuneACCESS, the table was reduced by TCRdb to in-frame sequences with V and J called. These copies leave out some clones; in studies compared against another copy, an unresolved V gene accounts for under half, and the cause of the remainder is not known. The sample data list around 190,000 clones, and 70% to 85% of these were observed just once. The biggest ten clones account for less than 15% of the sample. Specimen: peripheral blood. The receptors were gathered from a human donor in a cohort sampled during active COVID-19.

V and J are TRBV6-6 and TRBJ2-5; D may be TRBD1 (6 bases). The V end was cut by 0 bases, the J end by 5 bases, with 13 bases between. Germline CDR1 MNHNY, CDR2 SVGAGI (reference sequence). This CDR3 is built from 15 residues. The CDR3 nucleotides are TGTGCCAGCAGTTACTCGGATTCAGGGGTTGAGACCCAGTACTTC. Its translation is CASSYSDSGVETQYF.

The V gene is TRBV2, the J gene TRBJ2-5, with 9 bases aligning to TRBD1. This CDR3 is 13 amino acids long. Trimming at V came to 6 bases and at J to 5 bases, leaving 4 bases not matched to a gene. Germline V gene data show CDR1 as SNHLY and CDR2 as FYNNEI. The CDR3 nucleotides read TGTGCCAGCAGACCCGACAGGGGGGAGACCCAGTACTTC. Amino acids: CASRPDRGETQYF.

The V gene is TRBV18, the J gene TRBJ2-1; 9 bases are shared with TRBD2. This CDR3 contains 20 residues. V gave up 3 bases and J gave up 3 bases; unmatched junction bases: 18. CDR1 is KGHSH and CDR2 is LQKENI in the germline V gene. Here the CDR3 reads CASSPGSDGGGEGSYNEQFF. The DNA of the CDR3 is TGTGCCAGCTCACCGGGTTCGGACGGCGGGGGGGAGGGGAGCTACAATGAGCAGTTCTTC.

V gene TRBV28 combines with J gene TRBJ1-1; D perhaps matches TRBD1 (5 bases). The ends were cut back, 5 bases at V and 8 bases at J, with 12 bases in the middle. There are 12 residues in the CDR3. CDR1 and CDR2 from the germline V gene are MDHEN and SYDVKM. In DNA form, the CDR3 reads TGTGCCAGCAGTCCCCCTGGGGGGGAAGCTTTCTTT. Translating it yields CASSPPGGEAFF.